This T cell receptor beta chain was found in a study of T cell repertoires in cytomegalovirus infection. Study-level information: CMV infection together with matching HLA type was indicated by public TCR beta signatures. Study-wide findings and caveats: Carriage of CMV together with the relevant HLA was identifiable through cumulative public TCR beta family frequency. There were HLA-C-restricted CMV-specific TCR beta clonotypes dominating the ex vivo response.

CDR3 length: 13 amino acids. Germline V gene sequence: CDR1 MNHEY, CDR2 SMNVEV (reference sequence). V lost 3 bases, J lost 6 bases, and 12 bases lay in between. This clonotype was recorded at least ten times. The antigen remains unidentified. TCRdb reanalysed the reads using MiXCR and keeps one entry per CDR3 protein. Of hundreds of thousands of distinct CDR3 sequences listed, more than 8% were seen once; the top ten hold over 3.5%. The sequence was collected from a human donor in good health (CMV status not recorded). Some clones in this sample may be carry-over from other donors' samples. The chain links TRBV27 to TRBJ2-7; D is undetermined. Sequencing input: PBMCs. The CDR3 spells CASSFRDLGEQYF. CDR3 sequence (DNA): TGTGCCAGCAGTTTTCGAGACCTCGGCGAGCAGTACTTC.